The clone carrying this T cell receptor (beta chain) has more than one count but fewer than ten. The antigen remains unidentified. The PCR used 52 TRBV and 13 TRBJ primers. Assay: immunoSEQ multiplex PCR; the TCRdb copy retains only in-frame clones and omits some. Of almost 30,000 clones in the sample, 85% to 95% were seen once. The data are from a study of regulatory T cells. General study findings and limits: Regulatory T cells showed the strongest V-J pair restriction and V/J gene skewing among patient repertoires. In CD3G-deficient patients, conventional CD4+ T cells were enriched for hydrophobic CDR3 residues at positions 6 and 7.

At testing, patients were 2 to 39 years old, with reduced naive and increased memory T-cell proportions. CD4+ T cells were divided by sorting: CD25-high CD127-low Tregs, CD25-low CD127-high conventional cells. The clonotype originates from a person in their late teens or twenties with CD3G deficiency. Material for sequencing was conventional CD4+ T cells sorted from blood.

The CDR3 reads CASSPGHGRDGYTF. CDR3 DNA: TGTGCCAGCTCACCGGGACACGGGAGGGACGGCTACACCTTC. The chain recombines TRBV18 with TRBJ1-2; perhaps TRBD1 as D (6 bases). The CDR3 loop spans 14 amino acids. Trimming stripped 3 bases from V and 8 bases from J, with 16 bases between. Per the germline V gene, CDR1 is KGHSH and CDR2 is LQKENI.